This TCR beta chain emerged from a study of OX40 agonist ivuxolimab in advanced cancers. With 1 base clipped from V and 9 bases from J, the junction kept 8 bases outside the gene matches. The germline V gene encodes CDR1 SGHVS and CDR2 FNYEAQ. This CDR3 comprises 14 residues. The protocol was immunoSEQ multiplex PCR, while the TCRdb copy is restricted to in-frame clones and leaves out a portion. The table lists approximately 69,000 clones, approximately 82% of them singletons. The V call is TRBV7-6, the J call TRBJ2-7, with 8 bases matching TRBD2. The sample was CD4+ or CD8+ T cells sorted from blood, taken in a trial of the OX40 agonist ivuxolimab. The clonotype originates from an adult with an advanced solid tumor such as melanoma, head and neck, liver or kidney cancer. The DNA for the CDR3 is TGTGCCAGCAGCTTAGAAGCGGGGGCCGTTCGGCAGTACTTC. Translated, it gives CASSLEAGAVRQYF.